The 7 T cell receptor beta chains reported below all come from one sample, sequenced in a study of breast tumors, draining lymph nodes, adjacent tissues. The lymph nodes were axillary draining lymph nodes from breast cancer patients. TCRdb used MiXCR to reprocess the multiplex PCR reads, holding one entry per CDR3 protein. Found here are around 140,000 distinct CDR3 sequences, about 30% of them singletons; the top ten hold under 2.5%. Sequencing input: axillary lymph node tissue. The receptors were sampled from a female donor with breast cancer. Some clones in this sample may be carry-over from other donors' samples.

There are many counts of this clonotype. The rearrangement links TRBV18 to TRBJ1-6, with D maybe TRBD1 (5 bases). Per germline, CDR1 KGHSH and CDR2 LQKENI. Trimming took 0 bases from V and 7 from J, leaving 10 bases between them. This CDR3 has 15 amino acids. The CDR3 coding sequence is TGTGCCAGCTCACCACCGGGACGAAGGAATTCACCCCTCCACTTT. Its protein product is CASSPPGRRNSPLHF.

This clonotype was seen repeatedly, ten times or more. The CDR3, as DNA: TGTGCCATCAGTGATACAGGGGGCGATCAGCCCCAGCATTTT. Its protein is CAISDTGGDQPQHF. V usage is TRBV10-3 and J usage is TRBJ1-5, with 9 bases aligning to TRBD1. Germline trimming cut 3 bases from V and 5 bases from J; bases unmatched to any gene: 2. This CDR3 region has 14 residues. Germline values: CDR1 ENHRY, CDR2 SYGVKD.

This clonotype was counted only a few times. Given a much more abundant clone one base away, this may be a read error. The V gene is TRBV5-1, the J gene TRBJ2-2, with TRBD1 identical over 7 bases. This CDR3 spans 15 amino acids. V shed 7 bases and J 6 bases; nucleotides not matched to a gene: 12. Germline V gene sequence: CDR1 SGHRS, CDR2 YFSETQ. The CDR3 here is CASEATGSLAGELFF. CDR3 nucleotide sequence: TGCGCCAGCGAGGCGACAGGGAGCCTTGCCGGGGAGCTGTTTTTT.

This clonotype was detected ten times or more. J is TRBJ2-3 and V is TRBV30; possibly TRBD2 for D (6 bases). The CDR3 sequence is 11 residues long. Trimming pared 5 bases from V and 6 bases from J, leaving 9 bases between. The germline V gene encodes CDR1 GTSNPN and CDR2 SVGIG (reference sequence). The CDR3 is CAWRLGDTQYF. The CDR3 nucleotides read TGTGCCTGGCGACTAGGGGATACGCAGTATTTT.

Details on this clonotype: A read error may explain this, as a much larger clone is one base away. This sequence joins TRBV28 and TRBJ1-2; D gene unclear. CDR1 MDHEN and CDR2 SYDVKM come from the germline V gene. CDR3 length: 11 amino acids. V gave up 6 bases and J gave up 6 bases, with 8 bases separating them. DNA of the CDR3: TGTGCCAGCAGGGACCTCCATGGCTACACCTTC. It codes for CASRDLHGYTF.

Points on this clonotype: An end of the junction does not agree with germline; a read error may underlie this. The V gene is TRBV7-6, the J gene TRBJ1-3; D possibly corresponds to TRBD1 (5 bases). CDR1 and CDR2 (germline): SGHVS, FNYEAQ. The length of the CDR3 is 14 residues. CDR3 sequence (DNA): TGTGCCAGCAGCGTAGCTCTCATGGGGGGCACCATATATTTT. Its translation: CASSVALMGGTIYF.

The CDR3 spells CSARVDRGDYGYTF. The CDR3 DNA reads TGCAGTGCTAGAGTCGACAGGGGGGACTATGGCTACACCTTC. The chain joins TRBV20-1 to TRBJ1-2; 9 nucleotides match TRBD1. Germline V gene data show CDR1 as DFQATT and CDR2 as SNEGSKA (reference sequence). This CDR3 has 14 residues. Losses at the gene ends were 1 base for V and 3 bases for J; bases not matched to a gene: 3.